This T cell receptor beta chain was sequenced in a study of glioma-infiltrating T cells. Study-wide points: Tissue and blood shared very few CDR3 sequences.

The CDR3 loop spans 10 amino acids. Trimming shortened V by 3 bases and J by 7 bases, and 6 bases separated the two germline ends. Per germline, CDR1 DFQATT and CDR2 SNEGSKA (reference sequence). Using RNA template, CDR3s of TCR alpha and beta were amplified with iRepertoire arm-PCR. Input was roughly 100-450 ng of tissue mRNA or PBMC total RNA. TCRdb analysed the multiplex PCR reads with MiXCR anew, one entry per CDR3 protein. Here the sample spans more than 110,000 distinct CDR3 sequences, about 39% being singletons. A remark on this clonotype: Its antigen is unidentified.

Specimen: glioma tissue, nonneoplastic brain tissue, or PBMCs (not recorded which). The clonotype comes from a human donor with low-grade glioma or glioblastoma, undergoing nonglioma brain surgery, or in good health (not recorded which). The rearrangement uses TRBV20-1 and TRBJ1-2; no reliable D call. DNA of the CDR3: TGCAGTGCTAGTGCTCTTGGCTACACCTTC. Translating gives CSASALGYTF.